The clone carrying this T cell receptor beta chain was recorded once. What it binds is unknown. V shed 3 bases, J shed 1 base, and the junction held 4 bases outside the gene matches. The germline V gene has CDR1 KGHSH and CDR2 LQKENI. The CDR3 contains 16 residues. This sample stems from a study of cytomegalovirus exposure and HLA in healthy donors. PCR used 60 Vbeta primers and 13 Jbeta primers. Measured with immunoSEQ multiplex PCR; TCRdb has only the in-frame clones, and not every one. The table includes about 77,000 clones, 60% to 85% detected once. Findings and limits, study-wide: Presence/absence analyses treated sequencing depth as roughly uniform across donors.

V usage is TRBV18 and J usage is TRBJ2-2, with 8 positions matching TRBD1. Sample: PBMCs. This clonotype originated in a man in his forties in good health and CMV-seronegative. CDR3 protein: CASSPLDRVNTGELFF. CDR3 sequence (DNA): TGTGCCAGCTCACCCTTGGACAGGGTGAACACCGGGGAGCTGTTTTTT. Combining the CDR3 with reference TRBV18 and TRBJ2-2 gives the whole variable domain NAGVMQNPRHLVRRRGQEARLRCSPMKGHSHVYWYRQLPEEGLKFMVYLQKENIIDESGMPKERFSAEFPKEGPSILRIQQVVRGDSAAYFCASSPLDRVNTGELFFGEGSRLTVL.